This paragraph reports one T cell receptor beta chain. Sequencing was performed with immunoSEQ multiplex PCR; in TCRdb, only in-frame clones are kept and a portion is missing. Among about 80,000 clones, roughly 98% were seen once, and the ten largest hold approximately 0.14%. This sample stems from a study of technical replicates of blood from a few donors. The CDR3 has 19 residues. Sequences were obtained from T cells isolated from PBMCs. The clonotype was recovered from a human donor in good health. The chain combines TRBV12-2 with TRBJ1-5; TRBD1, the D gene given by the table, was not confirmed from the DNA. TRBV12-2 is a pseudogene locus. The CDR3 nucleotides are TGTGCAAGTCGCTTAGACACCTTCGTATGTGGCTTCAGCAATCAGCCCCAGCATTTT. Protein product: CASRLDTFVCGFSNQPQHF.